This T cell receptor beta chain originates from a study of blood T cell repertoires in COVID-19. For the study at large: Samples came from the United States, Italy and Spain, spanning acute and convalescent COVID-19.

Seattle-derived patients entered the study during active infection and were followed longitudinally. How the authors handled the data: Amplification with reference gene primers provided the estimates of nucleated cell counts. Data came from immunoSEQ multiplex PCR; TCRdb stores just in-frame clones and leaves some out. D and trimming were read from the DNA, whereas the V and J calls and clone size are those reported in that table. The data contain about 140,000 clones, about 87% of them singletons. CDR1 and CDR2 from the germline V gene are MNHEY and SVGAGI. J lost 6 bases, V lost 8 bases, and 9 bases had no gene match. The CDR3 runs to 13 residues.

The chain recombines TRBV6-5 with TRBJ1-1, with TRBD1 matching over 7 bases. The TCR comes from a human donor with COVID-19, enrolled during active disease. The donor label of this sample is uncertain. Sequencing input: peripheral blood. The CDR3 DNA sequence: TGTGCCAGCTGTAACAGGGGATCCGCTGAAGCTTTCTTT. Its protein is CASCNRGSAEAFF.